These 21 T cell receptor beta chains originate from one sample sequenced in a study of blood T cell repertoires in COVID-19. Assay used: immunoSEQ multiplex PCR; TCRdb lists only in-frame clones, some missing. This sample has around 330,000 clones, with 70% to 90% found just once. Source material: PBMCs or T cells enriched from blood (not recorded which). The source of these receptors is a woman aged 40-49 years who had recovered from COVID-19.

The chain has TRBV6-2 or TRBV6-3 and TRBJ1-2; no definite D call. The CDR3 is 16 amino acids. The V gene lost 0 bases and the J gene lost 7 bases, with 18 bases spanning the gap. CDR1 is MNHEY and CDR2 is SVGEGT in the germline V gene. The CDR3 DNA is TGTGCCAGCAGTTACTCGAGAGGCAGACCGTCCCCTGGCTACACCTTC. As protein: CASSYSRGRPSPGYTF.

This clone appeared once. This chain uses TRBV6-5 with TRBJ2-1; no firm D call. CDR3 length equals 13 residues. V lost 2 bases and J lost 1, with 3 bases in between. Germline-derived CDR1 and CDR2 are MNHEY and SVGAGI. The CDR3, as DNA: TGTGCCAGCAGTTACGCGTCCTACAATGAGCAGTTCTTC. Amino acids: CASSYASYNEQFF.

J is TRBJ1-3 and V is TRBV20-1, with D tentatively TRBD1 (5 bases). This CDR3 is built from 11 residues. The germline V gene has CDR1 DFQATT and CDR2 SNEGSKA (reference sequence). The V gene lost 6 bases and the J gene lost 4 bases, with 7 bases spanning the gap. CDR3 amino acids: CSAAGGNTIYF. CDR3 sequence (DNA): TGCAGTGCCGCAGGGGGAAACACCATATATTTT.

The chain employs TRBV16 and TRBJ2-7; 9 bases are a match to TRBD1. The CDR3 contains 14 residues. CDR1 is KGHSY, CDR2 FQNENV, per germline. The trim removed 6 bases at V and 1 base at J, leaving 4 bases unmatched. The chain's CDR3 is CASRWDRDSYEQYF. CDR3 nucleotides: TGTGCCAGCAGATGGGACAGGGATTCCTACGAGCAGTACTTC.

The chain links TRBV9 to TRBJ2-5; 10 nucleotides align to TRBD2. With V trimmed by 0 bases and J by 6 bases, 8 bases remained unmatched. The CDR3 contains 16 residues. Germline V gives CDR1 SGDLS, CDR2 YYNGEE. In nucleotides, the CDR3 is TGTGCCAGCAGCGTAGAGAATAGCGGGGGGCTGAAGACCCAGTACTTC. Encoded protein: CASSVENSGGLKTQYF. Supplemented by reference TRBV9 and TRBJ2-5, the full variable domain reads DSGVTQTPKHLITATGQRVTLRCSPRSGDLSVYWYQQSLDQGLQFLIQYYNGEERAKGNILERFSAQQFPDLHSELNLSSLELGDSALYFCASSVENSGGLKTQYFGPGTRLLVL.

The count of this clone is one. The rearrangement uses TRBV11-3 and TRBJ2-7; TRBD2 aligns across 11 bases. Germline values: CDR1 SGHNT, CDR2 YENEEA. This CDR3 is 16 amino acids long. V lost 5 bases, J lost 2 bases, and 8 bases stayed unmatched. The CDR3 sequence: CASSRRLAGRPYEQYF. The CDR3 DNA follows: TGTGCCAGCAGCCGCCGACTAGCGGGACGACCCTACGAGCAGTACTTC.

This chain links TRBV7-2 with TRBJ2-7; 9 bases are a match to TRBD2. The germline V gene encodes CDR1 SGHTA and CDR2 FQGNSA. The CDR3 consists of 16 residues. Trimming cost V 1 base and J 6 bases; bases outside gene matches: 10. The CDR3 DNA follows: TGTGCCAGCAGCTTAGGGGTTAGCGGGAGACAAGGCGAGCAGTACTTC. It codes for CASSLGVSGRQGEQYF.

There are a few counts of this clone. V gene TRBV7-9 combines with J gene TRBJ1-3; D gene unclear. The germline gives CDR1 SEHNR, CDR2 FQNEAQ (reference sequence). The CDR3 runs to 14 residues. V was clipped by 3 bases and J by 3 bases, with 9 bases between them. The CDR3 spells CASSFGRLGNTIYF. CDR3 nucleotides: TGTGCCAGCAGCTTTGGCAGACTTGGAAACACCATATATTTT.

This chain joins TRBV12-3 or TRBV12-4 and TRBJ2-7, with D unclear. The CDR3 runs 13 residues. Deletions cut 8 bases from V and 3 bases from J, with 14 bases between. The DNA of the CDR3 is TGTGCCAGCCGTGACTCTTTAGACTACGAGCAGTACTTC. Amino acids: CASRDSLDYEQYF.

The chain recombines TRBV12-3 or TRBV12-4 with TRBJ1-2; D remains unclear. The V end was cut by 5 bases, the J end by 12 bases, with 4 bases between. This CDR3 contains 8 residues. CDR3 loop: CASSPDTF. DNA for the CDR3: TGTGCCAGCAGTCCGGACACCTTC.

The count of this clone is one. The chain is built from TRBV13 and TRBJ1-1; maybe TRBD1 (5 bases). V was shortened by 0 bases and J by 6 bases, with 8 bases between the two germline ends. Germline loops: CDR1 PRHDT, CDR2 FYEKMQ (reference sequence). This CDR3 comprises 13 residues. The CDR3 here is CASSLGGLAEAFF. CDR3 sequence (DNA): TGTGCCAGCAGCTTAGGGGGACTCGCTGAAGCTTTCTTT.

This chain uses TRBV7-8 with TRBJ2-7; 9 bases align to TRBD1. This CDR3 comprises 16 residues. Losses at the gene ends were 0 bases for V and 0 bases for J; bases not matched to a gene: 3. Looked up from germline, CDR1 is SGHVS and CDR2 is FQNEAQ. The CDR3 here is CASSLAQGQGSYEQYF. CDR3 nucleotide sequence: TGTGCCAGCAGCTTAGCGCAGGGACAGGGCTCCTACGAGCAGTACTTC.

V usage is TRBV19 and J usage is TRBJ2-2; a weak D match, TRBD2 (6 bases). Germline values: CDR1 LNHDA, CDR2 SQIVND (reference sequence). The CDR3 extends over 13 amino acids. V lost 6 bases and J 1 base, leaving 6 bases between the germline ends. Written as DNA, the CDR3 is TGTGCCAGTAGCGGGGGGAACACCGGGGAGCTGTTTTTT. This translates into CASSGGNTGELFF.

The J gene is TRBJ1-6, the V gene TRBV20-1, with D possibly being TRBD1 (5 bases). CDR1 is DFQATT, CDR2 SNEGSKA, per germline (reference sequence). Trimming left V 3 bases short and J 0 bases short, with 18 bases between. The length of the CDR3 is 18 residues. In DNA form, the CDR3 reads TGCAGTGCTAGTGGCCTTGGCGACAGTAGCTCCTATAATTCACCCCTCCACTTT. This translates into CSASGLGDSSSYNSPLHF.

The chain combines TRBV19 with TRBJ2-7; TRBD2 is a possible D gene (5 bases). CDR3 length: 15 amino acids. V lost 5 bases and J lost 3, with 17 bases in between. Germline V gene data show CDR1 as LNHDA and CDR2 as SQIVND (reference sequence). In nucleotides, the CDR3 is TGTGCCAGTAGTGCGGAGGTGATTCAAAGCTACGAGCAGTACTTC. This translates into CASSAEVIQSYEQYF.

This clone turned up a few times. The chain combines TRBV9 with TRBJ1-1; 8 positions match TRBD1. Germline CDR1 reads SGDLS; CDR2 reads YYNGEE. The CDR3 totals 17 residues. V lost 5 bases to trimming and J lost 0 bases; unmatched junction nucleotides: 12. CDR3 DNA sequence: TGTGCCAGCAGTGACTTGAGCCAGGGGGCTTTGAACACTGAAGCTTTCTTT. Protein product: CASSDLSQGALNTEAFF.

The rearrangement links TRBV4-3 to TRBJ1-2; D is uncertain. The ends were cut back, 1 base at V and 6 bases at J, with 12 bases in the middle. In germline, CDR1 is LGHNA, CDR2 YSLEER. CDR3 length: 14 amino acids. The CDR3 sequence is CASSQGWQSHGYTF. The CDR3 DNA is TGCGCCAGCAGCCAAGGTTGGCAGTCTCATGGCTACACCTTC.

The rearrangement uses TRBV12-3 or TRBV12-4 and TRBJ1-5; D gene ambiguous. Trimming stripped 5 bases from V and 2 bases from J, with 4 bases between. CDR3 length equals 12 residues. The CDR3 sequence is CASSEGNQPQHF. DNA of the CDR3: TGTGCCAGCAGTGAGGGCAATCAGCCCCAGCATTTT.

V and J are TRBV18 and TRBJ2-2; no definite D call. The CDR3 contains 14 residues. V was cut by 2 bases and J by 2 bases, with 6 bases left in between. Germline V gene data show CDR1 as KGHSH and CDR2 as LQKENI. CDR3 amino acids: CASSPVSNTGELFF. The CDR3 bases are TGTGCCAGCTCACCAGTTTCAAACACCGGGGAGCTGTTTTTT.

The chain couples TRBV7-2 to TRBJ2-7; weak D call: TRBD2 (5 bases). The V gene's germline CDR1 is SGHTA and CDR2 FQGNSA. The CDR3 contains 15 residues. The V end lost 2 bases, the J end lost 4 bases, and 15 bases lay between the germline ends. In nucleotides, the CDR3 is TGTGCCAGCAGCTTACTAGCTGGGAGCCGGTACGAGCAGTACTTC. Translated: CASSLLAGSRYEQYF.

The chain is built from TRBV7-2 and TRBJ2-5; tentatively, D is TRBD2 (7 bases). This CDR3 has 17 amino acids. Germline V CDR1 and CDR2: SGHTA, FQGNSA. V was pared by 2 bases and J by 0 bases, with 16 bases between. The CDR3 DNA follows: TGTGCCAGCAGCTTATTAGGTGCGGGGGCGTACCAAGAGACCCAGTACTTC. This encodes CASSLLGAGAYQETQYF.